Listed below are T cell receptor beta chains from one sample, sequenced in a study of blood T cells in healthy people across ages. TCRdb processed the 5' RACE reads anew with MiXCR; each CDR3 protein has one entry. The sample yields 1.5 million to 2 million distinct CDR3 sequences, over 25% seen once. The specimen was blood. These receptors all come from a woman aged 25 to 45 in good health. CDR3s include the opening cysteine and the closing phenylalanine or tryptophan. A D gene is named only where the DNA matches it firmly. Not every row has a clone size; where given, it reads once, few, many or a size class.

j_call cdr3_length d_call v_call clone_size cdr3_aa cdr3_nt
TRBJ2-1 15 . TRBV14 . CASSDGSLIYNEQFF TGTGCCAGCAGTGATGGGTCTCTCATCTACAATGAGCAGTTCTTC
TRBJ2-5 14 . TRBV7-9 many CASSWEDFQETQYF TGTGCCAGCAGCTGGGAGGATTTCCAAGAGACCCAGTACTTC
TRBJ2-5 15 . TRBV9 few CASSSEGANGETQYF TGTGCCAGCAGCTCAGAAGGGGCAAATGGGGAGACCCAGTACTTC
TRBJ2-7 14 TRBD1 TRBV7-2 many CASSTDRGLGEQYF TGTGCCAGCAGTACGGACAGGGGGCTGGGCGAGCAGTACTTC
TRBJ2-3 15 . TRBV7-9 few CASSSRDSTLDTQYF TGTGCCAGCAGCTCGCGGGACAGCACCCTAGATACGCAGTATTTT
TRBJ2-1 16 TRBD1 TRBV6-5 . CASRGAGTGESDEQFF TGTGCCAGCAGGGGGGCCGGGACAGGGGAATCGGATGAGCAGTTCTTC
TRBJ2-3 15 TRBD1 TRBV9 few CASSGGQGPTDTQYF TGTGCCAGCAGCGGCGGACAGGGCCCCACAGATACGCAGTATTTT
TRBJ2-5 13 . TRBV20-1 . CSAASAYQETQYF TGCAGTGCTGCTAGCGCCTACCAAGAGACCCAGTACTTC
TRBJ2-1 17 . TRBV21-1 . CAGSKVVGKDSGNEQFF TGTGCCGGCAGCAAAGTTGTTGGAAAGGACAGTGGCAATGAGCAGTTCTTC
TRBJ2-5 12 TRBD2 TRBV20-1 . CSTSGYQETQYF TGCAGTACTAGCGGTTACCAAGAGACCCAGTACTTC
TRBJ2-1 14 TRBD2 TRBV12-3/TRBV12-4 many CASSSSGRGDEQFF TGTGCCAGCAGTTCTAGCGGGAGGGGAGATGAGCAGTTCTTC
TRBJ2-3 20 TRBD2 TRBV12-3/TRBV12-4 . CASSPSTLSPASGRRDTQYF TGTGCCAGCAGTCCCTCCACCCTAAGTCCAGCTAGCGGGAGGAGAGATACGCAGTATTTT